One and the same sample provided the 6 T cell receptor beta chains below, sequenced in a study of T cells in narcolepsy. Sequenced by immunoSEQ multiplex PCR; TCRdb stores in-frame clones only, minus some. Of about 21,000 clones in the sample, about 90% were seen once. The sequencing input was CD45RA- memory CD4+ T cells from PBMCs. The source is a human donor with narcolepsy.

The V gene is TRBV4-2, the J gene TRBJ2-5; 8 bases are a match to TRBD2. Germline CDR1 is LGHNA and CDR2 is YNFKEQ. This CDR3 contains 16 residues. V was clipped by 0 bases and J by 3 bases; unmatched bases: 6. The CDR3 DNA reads TGTGCCAGCAGCCAAGATACTAGCGGACTCAAAGAGACCCAGTACTTC. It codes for CASSQDTSGLKETQYF.

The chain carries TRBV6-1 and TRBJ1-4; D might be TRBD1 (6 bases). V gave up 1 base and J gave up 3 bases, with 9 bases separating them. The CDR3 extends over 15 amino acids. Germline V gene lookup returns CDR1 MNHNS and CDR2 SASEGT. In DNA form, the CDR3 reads TGTGCCAGCAGTGAAGTGGGGGCGGCTAATGAAAAACTGTTTTTT. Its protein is CASSEVGAANEKLFF.

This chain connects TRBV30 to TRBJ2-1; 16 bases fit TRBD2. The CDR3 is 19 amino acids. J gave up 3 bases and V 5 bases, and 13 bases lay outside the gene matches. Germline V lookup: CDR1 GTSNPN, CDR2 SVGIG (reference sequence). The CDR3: CAWGTGLAGGPVSYNEQFF. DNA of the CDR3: TGTGCCTGGGGGACGGGACTAGCGGGAGGGCCCGTGAGCTACAATGAGCAGTTCTTC. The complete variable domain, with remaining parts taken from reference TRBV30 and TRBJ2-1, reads SQTIHQWPATLVQPVGSPLSLECTVEGTSNPNLYWYRQAAGRGLQLLFYSVGIGQISSEVPQNLSASRPQDRQFILSSKKLLLSDSGFYLCAWGTGLAGGPVSYNEQFFGPGTRLTVL.

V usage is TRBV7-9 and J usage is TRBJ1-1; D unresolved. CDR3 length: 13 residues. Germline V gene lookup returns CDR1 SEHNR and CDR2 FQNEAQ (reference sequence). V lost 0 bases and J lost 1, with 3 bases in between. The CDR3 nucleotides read TGTGCCAGCAGCTTAGCCAAGAACACTGAAGCTTTCTTT. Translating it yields CASSLAKNTEAFF.

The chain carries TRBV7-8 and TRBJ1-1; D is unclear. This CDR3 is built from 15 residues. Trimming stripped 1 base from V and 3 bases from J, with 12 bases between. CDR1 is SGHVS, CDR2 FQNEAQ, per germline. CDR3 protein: CASSLVETKDTEAFF. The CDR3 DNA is TGTGCCAGCAGCTTAGTCGAGACCAAGGACACTGAAGCTTTCTTT.

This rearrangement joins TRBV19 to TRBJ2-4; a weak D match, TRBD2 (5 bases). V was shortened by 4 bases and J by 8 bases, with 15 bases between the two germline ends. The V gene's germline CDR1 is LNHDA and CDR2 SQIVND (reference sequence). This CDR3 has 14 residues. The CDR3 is CASSTIAGEDIQYF. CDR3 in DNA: TGTGCCAGTAGTACTATTGCGGGTGAAGACATTCAGTACTTC.